This T cell receptor beta chain came from a study of blood T cell repertoires in COVID-19. The CDR3 runs to 16 residues. Germline loops: CDR1 KGHSH, CDR2 LQKENI. V lost 3 bases, J lost 4 bases, and 9 bases stayed unmatched. The method was immunoSEQ multiplex PCR; TCRdb's version includes in-frame clones alone and lacks a portion of them. The table has around 120,000 clones, around nine tenths seen once; the top ten hold 2.3%. Individuals aged about 18 to 100 years were recruited from 24 US areas. The chain links TRBV18 to TRBJ1-5, with 7 bases that match TRBD1. The source of this sequence is a woman between 50 and 59 years old who had recovered from COVID-19. The sequencing input was PBMCs or T cells enriched from blood (not recorded which). CDR3 coding DNA: TGTGCCAGCTCACCCGGGACAGAGTATATGAATCAGCCCCAGCATTTT. Translation: CASSPGTEYMNQPQHF.